This TCR beta chain was profiled in a study of blood T cell repertoires in COVID-19. Across the study: Samples of COVID-19 (acute and convalescent) were obtained from the United States, Italy and Spain. Sources were T cells, B-cell-depleted T cells, or PBMCs; the material itself was cDNA or gDNA.

Germline CDR1 and CDR2: SGDLS and YYNGEE. There are 17 residues in the CDR3. V trimming: 0 bases; J trimming: 5 bases; junction bases outside the gene matches: 9. The table came from immunoSEQ multiplex PCR; TCRdb's copy has only in-frame clones and leaves some out. The data show fewer than 180,000 clones, around four fifths seen once. The TCR sequence derives from a man aged 65 to 79 with acute or convalescent COVID-19. The chain has TRBV9 and TRBJ2-2; 8 nucleotides line up with TRBD2. The sample taken for sequencing was peripheral blood. This chain's CDR3 is CASSVASGGVGTGELFF. The CDR3 region has the DNA TGTGCCAGCAGCGTAGCTTCGGGAGGGGTCGGAACCGGGGAGCTGTTTTTT.